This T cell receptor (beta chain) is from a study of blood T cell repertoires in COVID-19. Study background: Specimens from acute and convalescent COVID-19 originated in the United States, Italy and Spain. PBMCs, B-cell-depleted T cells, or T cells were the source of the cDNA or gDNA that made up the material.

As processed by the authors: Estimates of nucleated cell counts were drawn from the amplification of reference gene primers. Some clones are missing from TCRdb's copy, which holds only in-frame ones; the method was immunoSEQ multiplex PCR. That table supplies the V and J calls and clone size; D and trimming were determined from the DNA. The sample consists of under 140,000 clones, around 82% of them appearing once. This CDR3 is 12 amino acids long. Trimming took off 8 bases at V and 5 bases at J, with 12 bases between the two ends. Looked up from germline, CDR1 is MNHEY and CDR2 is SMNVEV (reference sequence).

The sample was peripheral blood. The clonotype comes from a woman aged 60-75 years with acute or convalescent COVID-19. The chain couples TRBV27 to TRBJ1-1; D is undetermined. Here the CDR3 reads CASLRAGTEAFF. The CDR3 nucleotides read TGTGCCAGCCTGCGAGCGGGAACTGAAGCTTTCTTT.